These 21 T cell receptor beta chains were all obtained from the same sample, sequenced in a study of cytomegalovirus exposure and HLA in healthy donors listed by TCRdb under 2017. The library was produced with the immunoSEQ multiplex PCR assay. For the multiplex PCR, a mixture combining 60 forward primers for TCR Vbeta segments and 13 reverse primers for TCR Jbeta segments was used. Held by TCRdb, this immuneACCESS table contains in-frame sequences only and omits some clones. Under half of the omission traces to an unresolved V gene where checked; the cause of the rest is unknown. In all, the sample holds 150,000 to 200,000 clones, and under 80% of those were seen once. Roughly 4.2% of the sample lies in the top ten. Input material: PBMCs. These receptors were collected from a man aged 40-55 years in good health and CMV-seronegative.

This clone was seen once. This sequence joins TRBV7-6 and TRBJ2-2; D is perhaps TRBD2 (6 bases). The germline V and J ends were trimmed by 5 bases and 6 bases, with 13 bases remaining between them. This CDR3 region has 14 residues. Germline V gene sequence: CDR1 SGHVS, CDR2 FNYEAQ. The CDR3 region is CASSKEGSAGELFF. Written as DNA, the CDR3 is TGTGCCAGCAGCAAGGAGGGCAGCGCCGGGGAGCTGTTTTTT.

This clone has only a few counts. This rearrangement joins TRBV4-1 to TRBJ1-1, with D unresolved. The CDR3 has 13 amino acids. The V end was cut by 2 bases, the J end by 2 bases, with 6 bases between. Looked up from germline, CDR1 is MGHRA and CDR2 is YSYEKL. CDR3 loop: CASSQFLNTEAFF. DNA of the CDR3: TGCGCCAGCAGCCAATTCCTTAACACTGAAGCTTTCTTT.

The CDR3 nucleotides are TGTGCCACCCTTAAGTCAGCCACACGGGCCTACGAGCAGTACTTC. Protein: CATLKSATRAYEQYF. The chain uses TRBV19 and TRBJ2-7; unclear D gene. The CDR3 consists of 15 residues. Deletions cut 10 bases from V and 2 bases from J, with 21 bases between. The V gene's germline CDR1 is LNHDA and CDR2 SQIVND (reference sequence).

This rearrangement joins TRBV18 to TRBJ2-2; perhaps TRBD2 as D (6 bases). The CDR3 is 16 amino acids. In germline, CDR1 is KGHSH, CDR2 LQKENI. V was clipped by 6 bases and J by 4 bases, with 18 bases between them. Written as DNA, the CDR3 is TGTGCCAGCTCTCACCAAAGGCGGGGACGCACCGGGGAGCTGTTTTTT. The encoded protein is CASSHQRRGRTGELFF.

In DNA form, the CDR3 reads TGCAGCGTTGCCTTCGGGAGCTCCTATAATTCACCCCTCCACTTT. It codes for CSVAFGSSYNSPLHF. The chain carries TRBV29-1 and TRBJ1-6; no reliable D call. Germline-derived CDR1 and CDR2 are SQVTM and ANQGSEA. Trimming took off 4 bases at V and 0 bases at J, with 10 bases between the two ends. The CDR3 loop spans 15 amino acids. The full variable domain, in which reference TRBV29-1 and TRBJ1-6 provide the parts outside the CDR3, is SAVISQKPSRDICQRGTSLTIQCQVDSQVTMMFWYRQQPGQSLTLIATANQGSEATYESGFVIDKFPISRPNLTFSTLTVSNMSPEDSSIYLCSVAFGSSYNSPLHFGNGTRLTVT.

V is TRBV28 and J is TRBJ1-1; 7 nucleotides align to TRBD1. CDR3 length: 15 amino acids. Germline V gene lookup returns CDR1 MDHEN and CDR2 SYDVKM. J lost 2 bases, V lost 7 bases, and 10 bases had no gene match. The CDR3 is CASTPPRGTNTEAFF. CDR3 nucleotide sequence: TGTGCCAGCACCCCACCCAGGGGGACTAACACTGAAGCTTTCTTT.

This clone was found a few times. CDR3 bases: TGCGCCAGCAGCTTCCAAGACAGGGGGAGCCAATATTTT. It encodes CASSFQDRGSQYF. The genes are TRBV5-1 and TRBJ2-3; 9 positions match TRBD1. The trim removed 2 bases at V and 15 bases at J, leaving 10 bases unmatched. CDR3 length equals 13 residues. Germline-derived CDR1 and CDR2 are SGHRS and YFSETQ.

This clone has just a few counts. The chain carries TRBV4-1 and TRBJ2-3; a possible D gene is TRBD1 (6 bases). The CDR3 has 15 amino acids. V lost 0 bases to trimming and J lost 4 bases, with 11 bases between them. The germline V gene encodes CDR1 MGHRA and CDR2 YSYEKL. This CDR3 reads CASSQDNRVSDTQYF. The CDR3 bases are TGCGCCAGCAGCCAAGATAACAGGGTATCAGATACGCAGTATTTT.

The V and J genes are TRBV10-3 and TRBJ2-7; D unresolved. Trimming took off 0 bases at V and 2 bases at J, with 8 bases between the two ends. CDR1 is ENHRY and CDR2 is SYGVKD in the germline V gene. The CDR3 spans 14 residues. In DNA, the CDR3 is TGTGCCATCAGTGAGTCGACGGGTCCCTACGAGCAGTACTTC. This sequence encodes CAISESTGPYEQYF.

This chain links TRBV11-2 with TRBJ2-2, with 7 bases aligning to TRBD1. There are 15 residues in the CDR3. Germline V gene sequence: CDR1 SGHAT, CDR2 FQNNGV. V shed 2 bases and J 7 bases; nucleotides not matched to a gene: 7. The CDR3 DNA sequence: TGTGCCAGCAGCTTAACAGGGGCCGGCGACGGGGAGCTGTTTTTT. This gives the protein CASSLTGAGDGELFF.

The chain employs TRBV7-2 and TRBJ2-7; D ambiguous. Germline V lookup: CDR1 SGHTA, CDR2 FQGNSA. The CDR3 contains 14 residues. Between the trimmed V and J ends, which lost 3 bases and 1 base, there was a span of 10 bases. CDR3 bases: TGTGCCAGCAGCTTGGCTTTACAGTCCTACGAGCAGTACTTC. Encoded protein: CASSLALQSYEQYF.

The chain recombines TRBV5-1 with TRBJ2-3; D is perhaps TRBD2 (7 bases). V dropped 4 bases and J dropped 1 base, with 16 bases sitting between them. The germline V gene encodes CDR1 SGHRS and CDR2 YFSETQ. CDR3 length: 16 amino acids. CDR3 protein: CASSGPGGRGTDTQYF. The DNA for the CDR3 is TGCGCCAGCAGCGGCCCGGGGGGCCGGGGCACAGATACGCAGTATTTT.

The CDR3 region has the DNA TGTGCCTGCCACCTTATGACAGGGCTGAACACTGAAGCTTTCTTT. The encoded protein is CACHLMTGLNTEAFF. The chain is built from TRBV30 and TRBJ1-1, with TRBD1 identical over 7 bases. With V trimmed by 6 bases and J by 0 bases, 10 bases remained unmatched. Germline loops: CDR1 GTSNPN, CDR2 SVGIG (reference sequence). This CDR3 region has 15 residues.

This clone was observed once. The rearrangement joins TRBV28 to TRBJ1-6; D call uncertain. V shed 4 bases and J shed 8 bases, with 15 bases lying between them. The CDR3 spans 15 residues. CDR1 and CDR2 from the germline V gene are MDHEN and SYDVKM. For the CDR3, the DNA is TGTGCCAGCAGTTATATAAGTAATCTAGATTCACCCCTCCACTTT. It specifies CASSYISNLDSPLHF.

The V call is TRBV4-3, the J call TRBJ2-5; D is perhaps TRBD2 (5 bases). The J call may be faulty, since TRBJ2-7 better matches the DNA end. Looked up from germline, CDR1 is LGHNA and CDR2 is YSLEER. The CDR3 extends over 13 amino acids. The CDR3 reads CASSQDREYEQYF. The CDR3 nucleotides are TGCGCCAGCAGCCAAGATAGGGAGTACGAGCAGTACTTC.

This clone has just one count. The chain employs TRBV7-9 and TRBJ2-7; the D gene is possibly TRBD1 (6 bases). V gave up 5 bases and J gave up 3 bases, with 14 bases separating them. Germline V lookup: CDR1 SEHNR, CDR2 FQNEAQ (reference sequence). This CDR3 has 14 amino acids. The CDR3 region has the DNA TGTGCCAGCAGCGACCGGGACACCCTCTACGAGCAGTACTTC. Protein: CASSDRDTLYEQYF.

The V call is TRBV4-1, the J call TRBJ1-2; D unresolved. Trimming took 3 bases from V and 4 from J, leaving 12 bases between them. The CDR3 consists of 14 residues. Looked up from germline, CDR1 is MGHRA and CDR2 is YSYEKL. This CDR3 reads CASSQTEAGYGYTF. CDR3 nucleotides: TGCGCCAGCAGCCAGACGGAAGCAGGCTATGGCTACACCTTC.

The rearrangement joins TRBV6-1 to TRBJ2-3, with TRBD1 as a possible D gene (5 bases). Trimming took 2 bases from V and 5 from J, leaving 17 bases between them. Germline V gene sequence: CDR1 MNHNS, CDR2 SASEGT. The CDR3 consists of 16 residues. The CDR3 reads CASSEFGHTLEDTQYF. The CDR3 nucleotides are TGTGCCAGCAGTGAATTCGGACACACGCTCGAAGATACGCAGTATTTT.

This rearrangement joins TRBV29-1 to TRBJ1-3, with D possibly TRBD1 on 6 matching bases. V gave up 4 bases and J gave up 2 bases, with 9 bases separating them. The CDR3 totals 13 residues. Germline V gives CDR1 SQVTM, CDR2 ANQGSEA. This CDR3 reads CSVVQGPGNTIYF. CDR3 bases: TGCAGCGTTGTACAGGGACCTGGAAACACCATATATTTT. The variable domain in full, with the rest retrieved from reference TRBV29-1 and TRBJ1-3, is SAVISQKPSRDICQRGTSLTIQCQVDSQVTMMFWYRQQPGQSLTLIATANQGSEATYESGFVIDKFPISRPNLTFSTLTVSNMSPEDSSIYLCSVVQGPGNTIYFGEGSWLTVV.

The chain is built from TRBV11-2 and TRBJ1-2; no definite D call. Germline values: CDR1 SGHAT, CDR2 FQNNGV. V lost 0 bases and J 5 bases, leaving 13 bases between the germline ends. The CDR3 has 15 residues. The CDR3 region is CASSLDPTEGYGYTF. DNA for the CDR3: TGTGCCAGCAGCTTAGATCCGACCGAGGGTTATGGCTACACCTTC.

V is TRBV7-9 and J is TRBJ1-4, with 7 bases identical to TRBD1. The J segment lost 2 bases and the V segment lost 4 bases, leaving 1 base of the junction unmatched. Germline-derived CDR1 and CDR2 are SEHNR and FQNEAQ (reference sequence). CDR3 length equals 14 residues. The CDR3 spells CASSSGQTNEKLFF. In nucleotides, the CDR3 is TGTGCCAGCAGCTCGGGACAGACTAATGAAAAACTGTTTTTT. The whole variable domain, filled in from reference TRBV7-9 and TRBJ1-4, reads DTGVSQNPRHKITKRGQNVTFRCDPISEHNRLYWYRQTLGQGPEFLTYFQNEAQLEKSRLLSDRFSAERPKGSFSTLEIQRTEQGDSAMYLCASSSGQTNEKLFFGSGTQLSVL.